The rows below give T cell receptor beta chains drawn from one sample of a study of T-cell reconstitution after alpha-beta-depleted transplantation in children. TCRdb used MiXCR to reprocess the PCR reads, holding one entry per CDR3 protein. The table has roughly 310,000 distinct CDR3 sequences, 23% seen once. The specimen comprised PBMCs, mostly from graft donor cells, sampled 180 days after TCRalphabeta/CD19-depleted stem cell transplant. These receptors all come from a male patient between 10 and 17 years old who had a stem cell transplant for acute lymphoblastic leukemia, so the T cells may come from the graft donor. CDR3s include the opening cysteine and the closing phenylalanine or tryptophan. Fields, in order: J gene, V gene, CDR3 protein.

TRBJ2-7 TRBV20-1 CSARDGTRTSYEQYF
TRBJ2-7 TRBV5-1 CASTVDAAYEQYF
TRBJ1-2 TRBV5-6 CASSLQGPYGSTF
TRBJ2-1 TRBV9 CASSGGGTSGPSSYNEQFF
TRBJ2-2 TRBV29-1 CSDGPRDTGELFF
TRBJ2-7 TRBV5-1 CASSSGTGGFEQYF
TRBJ2-7 TRBV2 CASSDRGGPSYEQYF
TRBJ1-4 TRBV27 CASSYQGGEKLFF
TRBJ2-5 TRBV5-1 CASSLAVVRETQYF
TRBJ2-3 TRBV5-5 CASSLGPTDTQYF
TRBJ2-7 TRBV4-2 CASSQEPGGAYEQYF
TRBJ2-1 TRBV5-1 CASSLRDLRYNEQFF
TRBJ2-3 TRBV12-3/TRBV12-4 CASSLNLGSFPDTQYF
TRBJ2-7 TRBV15 CATSGLFSYEQYF
TRBJ1-2 TRBV25-1 CASSAYNNYGYTF
TRBJ2-7 TRBV29-1 CSVEELAGISYEQYF
TRBJ2-5 TRBV14 CASSQEYIRTETQYF
TRBJ2-1 TRBV9 CASSVEAPSYNEQFF
TRBJ2-7 TRBV6-1 CASSKGRASSYEQYF
TRBJ2-1 TRBV5-1 CASSLVARGFYNEQFF
TRBJ2-4 TRBV7-6 CASSPTSGMAKNIQYF
TRBJ2-5 TRBV30 CAWNRGLTETQYF
TRBJ1-2 TRBV7-2 CASSFYSGQGIGYTF
TRBJ2-4 TRBV3-1 CASSHPVAKNIQYF
TRBJ1-1 TRBV3-1 CASSRQGHITEAFF
TRBJ2-5 TRBV4-1 CASSQGLGYQETQYF
TRBJ2-7 TRBV7-6 CASSPKLAGVFSYEQYF
TRBJ1-5 TRBV12-3/TRBV12-4 CASSDTGGRNQCQHF
TRBJ2-4 TRBV5-1 CASSLQGIQYF
TRBJ2-7 TRBV20-1 CSARDPLSVEQYF
TRBJ2-5 TRBV12-5 CASGLGSGIQETQYF
TRBJ2-5 TRBV29-1 CSATGAVYQETQYF
TRBJ1-2 TRBV5-1 CASSLETPHGYTF
TRBJ2-1 TRBV6-4 CASSDTSGINNEQFF
TRBJ1-5 TRBV11-2 CASSLGRGKQPQHF